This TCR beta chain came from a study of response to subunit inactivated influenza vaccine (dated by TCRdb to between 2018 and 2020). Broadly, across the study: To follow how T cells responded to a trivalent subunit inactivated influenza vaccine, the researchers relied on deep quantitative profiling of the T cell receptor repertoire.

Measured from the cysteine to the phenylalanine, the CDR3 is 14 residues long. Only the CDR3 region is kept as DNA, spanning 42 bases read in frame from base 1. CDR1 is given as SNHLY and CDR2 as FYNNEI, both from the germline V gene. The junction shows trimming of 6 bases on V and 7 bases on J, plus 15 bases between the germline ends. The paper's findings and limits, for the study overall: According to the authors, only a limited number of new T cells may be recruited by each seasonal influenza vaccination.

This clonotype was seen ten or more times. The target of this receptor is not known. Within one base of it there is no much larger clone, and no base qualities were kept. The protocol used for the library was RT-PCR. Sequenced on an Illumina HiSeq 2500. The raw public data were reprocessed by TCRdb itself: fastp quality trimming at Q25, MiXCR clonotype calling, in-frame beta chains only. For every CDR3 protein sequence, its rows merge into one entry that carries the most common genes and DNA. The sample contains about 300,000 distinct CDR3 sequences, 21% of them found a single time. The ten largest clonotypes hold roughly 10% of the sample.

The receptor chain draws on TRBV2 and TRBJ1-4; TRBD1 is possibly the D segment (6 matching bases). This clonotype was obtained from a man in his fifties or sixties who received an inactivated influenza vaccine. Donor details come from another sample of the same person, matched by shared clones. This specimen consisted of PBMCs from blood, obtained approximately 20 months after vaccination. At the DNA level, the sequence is TGTGCCAGCAGGGACGACACAGGGACTGAAAAACTGTTTTTT. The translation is CASRDDTGTEKLFF.